The 32 T cell receptor beta chains presented below share a single source sample, sequenced in a study of blood T cell repertoires in COVID-19. Data came from immunoSEQ multiplex PCR; TCRdb stores just in-frame clones and leaves some out. The repertoire holds around 300,000 clones, with around 89% as singletons. Sequencing input: peripheral blood. The receptors were sampled from a woman aged 30 to 39 with COVID-19, enrolled during active disease.

Here the CDR3 reads CASNTSGPANTGELFF. The DNA for the CDR3 is TGTGCCAGCAATACGAGCGGGCCCGCGAACACCGGGGAGCTGTTTTTT. This rearrangement joins TRBV6-8 to TRBJ2-2; the D gene is possibly TRBD2 (6 bases). V was clipped by 7 bases and J by 0 bases, with 15 bases between them. Germline loops: CDR1 MNHGY, CDR2 SAAAGT. This CDR3 region has 16 residues.

CDR3 sequence: CASTIGTSGGTEQFF. Here the CDR3 DNA reads TGCGCCAGTACGATAGGGACTAGCGGGGGGACTGAGCAGTTCTTC. The genes are TRBV4-1 and TRBJ2-1; 15 bases fit TRBD2. The length of the CDR3 is 15 residues. Germline assignment: CDR1 MGHRA and CDR2 YSYEKL. Germline trimming cut 9 bases from V and 9 bases from J; bases unmatched to any gene: 9.

This clone has only one observation. The chain employs TRBV7-3 and TRBJ2-5; 13 bases are a match to TRBD2. CDR1 and CDR2 from the germline V gene are SGHTA and FQGTGA. With V trimmed by 5 bases and J by 5 bases, 8 bases remained unmatched. The CDR3 runs to 16 residues. This CDR3 is CASSPLAGGPWETQYF. The CDR3 region has the DNA TGTGCCAGCAGCCCACTAGCGGGGGGGCCGTGGGAGACCCAGTACTTC.

The chain combines TRBV7-9 with TRBJ1-1; D gene ambiguous. Trimming stripped 3 bases from V and 2 bases from J, with 10 bases between. The CDR3 extends over 14 amino acids. Germline loops: CDR1 SEHNR, CDR2 FQNEAQ (reference sequence). The CDR3 here is CASSFIGANTEAFF. As DNA, the CDR3 is TGTGCCAGCAGCTTCATTGGAGCTAACACTGAAGCTTTCTTT.

The rearrangement joins TRBV11-3 to TRBJ2-5; weak D call: TRBD2 (5 bases). Per germline, CDR1 SGHNT and CDR2 YENEEA. V gave up 5 bases and J gave up 7 bases, with 20 bases separating them. The CDR3 consists of 15 residues. The CDR3 here is CASSPEGLSLGTQYF. The CDR3 DNA reads as TGTGCCAGCAGCCCAGAGGGTTTATCCCTTGGGACCCAGTACTTC.

This clone appeared once. The V gene is TRBV11-2, the J gene TRBJ1-6; TRBD1 agrees at 8 bases. In germline, CDR1 is SGHAT, CDR2 FQNNGV. CDR3 size: 17 residues. Trimming at V came to 4 bases and at J to 2 bases, leaving 7 bases not matched to a gene. The CDR3 loop reads CASSSRDRQTYNSPLHF. The CDR3 DNA is TGTGCCAGCAGCTCTCGGGACAGGCAAACCTATAATTCACCCCTCCACTTT. The full variable domain, in which reference TRBV11-2 and TRBJ1-6 provide the parts outside the CDR3, is EAGVAQSPRYKIIEKRQSVAFWCNPISGHATLYWYQQILGQGPKLLIQFQNNGVVDDSQLPKDRFSAERLKGVDSTLKIQPAKLEDSAVYLCASSSRDRQTYNSPLHFGNGTRLTVT.

The table lists this clone with a few counts. The chain joins TRBV5-4 to TRBJ1-2, with 7 bases aligning to TRBD1. Germline assignment: CDR1 SGHNT and CDR2 YYREEE (reference sequence). V shed 0 bases and J 7 bases; nucleotides not matched to a gene: 6. The CDR3 spans 14 residues. DNA for the CDR3: TGTGCCAGCAGCTTGGCGACAGGGTATGCTGGCTACACCTTC. The encoded protein is CASSLATGYAGYTF.

This clone was recorded once. This chain connects TRBV6-6 to TRBJ1-2; unclear D gene. The CDR3 covers 14 residues. Per germline, CDR1 MNHNY and CDR2 SVGAGI (reference sequence). The V gene lost 2 bases and the J gene lost 2 bases, with 9 bases spanning the gap. The CDR3 bases are TGTGCCAGCAGTTACCGGGAGGACAACTATGGCTACACCTTC. This codes for CASSYREDNYGYTF.

The V and J genes are TRBV11-2 and TRBJ1-2, with TRBD1 identical over 8 bases. The CDR3 has 14 residues. The J segment lost 8 bases and the V segment lost 1 base, leaving 6 bases of the junction unmatched. In germline, CDR1 is SGHAT, CDR2 FQNNGV. The CDR3, as DNA: TGTGCCAGCAGCTTAGCCCGGACAGGGCAGGGCTACACCTTC. It encodes CASSLARTGQGYTF.

The genes are TRBV7-8 and TRBJ1-1, with 7 bases aligning to TRBD1. Germline V gene data show CDR1 as SGHVS and CDR2 as FQNEAQ. The CDR3 is made up of 12 amino acids. Germline trimming cut 5 bases from V and 7 bases from J; bases unmatched to any gene: 4. Written as DNA, the CDR3 is TGTGCCAGCAGCCAGACAGGGTTTGAAGCTTTCTTT. Its translation: CASSQTGFEAFF.

This chain links TRBV19 with TRBJ2-5; 7 nucleotides match TRBD1. V was pared by 2 bases and J by 4 bases, with 7 bases of the junction left unmatched. CDR3 length: 15 amino acids. The germline V gene encodes CDR1 LNHDA and CDR2 SQIVND (reference sequence). The CDR3: CASSISGTVGETQYF. DNA of the CDR3: TGTGCCAGTAGTATATCCGGGACAGTTGGAGAGACCCAGTACTTC. The entire variable domain, with the rest obtained from reference TRBV19 and TRBJ2-5, is as follows: DGGITQSPKYLFRKEGQNVTLSCEQNLNHDAMYWYRQDPGQGLRLIYYSQIVNDFQKGDIAEGYSVSREKKESFPLTVTSAQKNPTAFYLCASSISGTVGETQYFGPGTRLLVL.

The rearrangement links TRBV12-5 to TRBJ1-4; possible D gene TRBD1, 6 bases. CDR1 and CDR2 (germline): LGHNT, FRNRAP. The V and J ends lost 6 bases and 8 bases respectively, with 13 bases between them. The CDR3 is 13 amino acids. The CDR3 nucleotides are TGTGCTAGTGGAGGGGGTCTCGCCGAAAAACTGTTTTTT. It is translated as CASGGGLAEKLFF.

The chain is built from TRBV12-5 and TRBJ1-1, with D possibly matching TRBD1 (5 bases). Trimming removed 5 bases from V and 5 bases from J, with 12 bases in between. This CDR3 has 13 amino acids. Germline V CDR1 and CDR2: LGHNT, FRNRAP. The CDR3 DNA sequence: TGTGCTAGTGGTATCGGACACGGGACTGAAGCTTTCTTT. Its protein is CASGIGHGTEAFF.

This sequence joins TRBV6-2 or TRBV6-3 and TRBJ2-3; D unclear. Germline V gives CDR1 MNHEY, CDR2 SVGEGT. V lost 5 bases, J lost 2 bases, and 2 bases lay in between. The CDR3 contains 11 residues. The DNA for the CDR3 is TGTGCCAGCAGTCACACAGATACGCAGTATTTT. This codes for CASSHTDTQYF.

This clone was recorded a few times. V is TRBV6-5 and J is TRBJ2-3; D gene uncertain. This CDR3 spans 15 amino acids. CDR1 and CDR2 (germline): MNHEY, SVGAGI. The V end lost 6 bases, the J end lost 0 bases, and 13 bases lay between the germline ends. The CDR3 DNA sequence: TGTGCCAGCAGCCGAGCCCGGGTGAGCACAGATACGCAGTATTTT. This encodes CASSRARVSTDTQYF.

This clone came up once. The V and J genes are TRBV4-3 and TRBJ2-1; possible D gene TRBD2, 6 bases. CDR1 is LGHNA and CDR2 is YSLEER in the germline V gene. Trimming shortened V by 8 bases and J by 4 bases, and 15 bases separated the two germline ends. The CDR3 has 14 residues. This CDR3 reads CASGALAGYNEQFF. The CDR3 coding sequence is TGCGCCAGCGGGGCCTTGGCGGGGTACAATGAGCAGTTCTTC.

This chain joins TRBV11-3 and TRBJ2-3; 9 bases are shared with TRBD2. CDR3 length equals 14 residues. Germline-derived CDR1 and CDR2 are SGHNT and YENEEA. With 5 bases clipped from V and 8 bases from J, the junction kept 8 bases outside the gene matches. CDR3 bases: TGTGCCAGCAGCCACTCTGCGGGGGGGCCTACGCAGTATTTT. Encoded protein: CASSHSAGGPTQYF.

The chain couples TRBV15 to TRBJ1-3; 8 bases fit TRBD1. This CDR3 comprises 17 residues. Germline CDR1 LNHNV, CDR2 YYDKDF (reference sequence). Trimming removed 0 bases from V and 4 bases from J; junction bases left unmatched: 8. The CDR3 region is CATSREIGRGRGNTIYF. The CDR3, as DNA: TGTGCCACCAGCAGAGAAATCGGCAGGGGGCGAGGAAACACCATATATTTT.

The chain has TRBV6-5 and TRBJ1-1, with unresolved D. The ends were cut back, 7 bases at V and 4 bases at J, with 4 bases in the middle. The germline CDR1 and CDR2 sequences are MNHEY and SVGAGI. This CDR3 contains 10 residues. The CDR3 bases are TGTGCCAGCACTCTCACTGAAGCTTTCTTT. It encodes CASTLTEAFF.

This chain uses TRBV19 with TRBJ1-1; D gene unclear. Trimming removed 6 bases at V and 0 bases at J, with 8 bases between. Germline assignment: CDR1 LNHDA and CDR2 SQIVND (reference sequence). This CDR3 is 13 amino acids long. CDR3 sequence (DNA): TGTGCCAGTAGCAACGGGATGAACACTGAAGCTTTCTTT. Amino acid sequence: CASSNGMNTEAFF.

J is TRBJ1-3 and V is TRBV19; tentatively, D is TRBD1 (6 bases). CDR3 size: 13 residues. V shed 4 bases and J shed 5 bases, with 9 bases lying between them. Germline CDR1 LNHDA, CDR2 SQIVND (reference sequence). The CDR3 nucleotides are TGTGCCAGTAGTAAGGACAGCCGAAACACCATATATTTT. Its protein product is CASSKDSRNTIYF.

CDR3 region: CATSQGAGYGYTF. CDR3 nucleotides: TGTGCCACCTCACAGGGGGCGGGCTATGGCTACACCTTC. The chain couples TRBV25-1 to TRBJ1-2, with 9 bases that match TRBD1. CDR1 and CDR2 from the germline V gene are MGHDK and SYGVNS. The CDR3 is 13 residues long. The V and J ends lost 10 bases and 4 bases, in that order; junction bases with no gene match: 7.

The chain carries TRBV9 and TRBJ1-5; TRBD1 matches 11 bases. The J segment lost 0 bases and the V segment lost 4 bases, leaving 6 bases of the junction unmatched. The CDR3 is made up of 17 amino acids. CDR1 SGDLS and CDR2 YYNGEE come from the germline V gene. CDR3 protein: CASSPGQGVYSNQPQHF. In DNA form, the CDR3 reads TGTGCCAGCAGCCCGGGACAGGGGGTCTATAGCAATCAGCCCCAGCATTTT.

The rearrangement joins TRBV24-1 to TRBJ1-1; 10 bases are shared with TRBD1. The CDR3 sequence is 13 residues long. CDR1 KGHDR and CDR2 SFDVKD come from the germline V gene. V shed 6 bases, J shed 10 bases, and the junction held 7 bases outside the gene matches. CDR3 loop: CATSSRDRGGAFF. Written as DNA, the CDR3 is TGTGCCACCAGTTCCAGGGACAGGGGTGGAGCTTTCTTT.

The V call is TRBV7-2, the J call TRBJ2-3, with D possibly being TRBD2 (5 bases). Germline V CDR1 and CDR2: SGHTA, FQGNSA. CDR3 length: 14 residues. Trimming took off 3 bases at V and 2 bases at J, with 9 bases between the two ends. This CDR3 is CASSFDGDTDTQYF. In DNA, the CDR3 is TGTGCCAGCAGCTTCGACGGGGACACAGATACGCAGTATTTT. Filled out from reference TRBV7-2 and TRBJ2-3, the complete variable domain reads GAGVSQSPSNKVTEKGKDVELRCDPISGHTALYWYRQSLGQGLEFLIYFQGNSAPDKSGLPSDRFSAERTGGSVSTLTIQRTQQEDSAVYLCASSFDGDTDTQYFGPGTRLTVL.

J is TRBJ2-2 and V is TRBV28; maybe TRBD1 (6 bases). The CDR3 has 16 amino acids. Germline V gene data show CDR1 as MDHEN and CDR2 as SYDVKM. Trimming pared 4 bases from V and 4 bases from J, leaving 16 bases between. CDR3 bases: TGTGCCAGCAGTTCCTACCACAGGGACCTCACCGGGGAGCTGTTTTTT. Translating it yields CASSSYHRDLTGELFF. The entire variable domain, with the rest obtained from reference TRBV28 and TRBJ2-2, is as follows: DVKVTQSSRYLVKRTGEKVFLECVQDMDHENMFWYRQDPGLGLRLIYFSYDVKMKEKGDIPEGYSVSREKKERFSLILESASTNQTSMYLCASSSYHRDLTGELFFGEGSRLTVL.

The gene calls are TRBV7-9 and TRBJ2-5; 8 bases map to TRBD1. The CDR3 runs to 15 residues. In germline, CDR1 is SEHNR, CDR2 FQNEAQ (reference sequence). Losses at the gene ends were 1 base for V and 1 base for J; bases not matched to a gene: 2. CDR3 sequence (DNA): TGTGCCAGCAGCTTAGGGACAGGGTCCCAAGAGACCCAGTACTTC. Protein product: CASSLGTGSQETQYF.

This rearrangement joins TRBV5-4 to TRBJ2-3; 7 bases agree with TRBD1. V lost 5 bases, J lost 2 bases, and 5 bases stayed unmatched. CDR1 and CDR2 from the germline V gene are SGHNT and YYREEE (reference sequence). The CDR3 is made up of 14 amino acids. CDR3 amino acids: CASSRTGLTDTQYF. The CDR3, as DNA: TGTGCCAGCAGTCGGACAGGCCTCACAGATACGCAGTATTTT.

The V gene is TRBV6-5, the J gene TRBJ1-1; 9 bases line up with TRBD1. The CDR3 is 15 amino acids. CDR1 is MNHEY, CDR2 SVGAGI, per germline. With 5 bases clipped from V and 2 bases from J, the junction kept 6 bases outside the gene matches. The CDR3 sequence is CASSTGGGSNTEAFF. In nucleotides, the CDR3 is TGTGCCAGCAGTACAGGGGGCGGTTCAAACACTGAAGCTTTCTTT.

The V gene is TRBV7-3, the J gene TRBJ2-1, with 10 bases that match TRBD2. The V gene end was trimmed by 5 bases and the J gene end by 8 bases; junction bases not matched to a gene: 12. Looked up from germline, CDR1 is SGHTA and CDR2 is FQGTGA. CDR3 length: 16 residues. The CDR3 bases are TGTGCCAGCAGCCCAAAGGGTGCTAGCGGGGGATATGAGCAGTTCTTC. Translation: CASSPKGASGGYEQFF.

This chain connects TRBV19 to TRBJ1-1; weak D call: TRBD1 (6 bases). Looked up from germline, CDR1 is LNHDA and CDR2 is SQIVND (reference sequence). V was cut by 4 bases and J by 1 base, with 16 bases left in between. The CDR3 loop spans 16 amino acids. The CDR3 spells CASSTLTGQKNTEAFF. As DNA, the CDR3 is TGTGCCAGTAGTACCCTAACGGGACAAAAGAACACTGAAGCTTTCTTT.

The genes are TRBV18 and TRBJ1-1, with 7 bases aligning to TRBD1. The germline V gene encodes CDR1 KGHSH and CDR2 LQKENI. J lost 5 bases, V lost 2 bases, and 11 bases had no gene match. The CDR3 runs 16 residues. CDR3: CASSPDRALRGTEAFF. The DNA of the CDR3 is TGTGCCAGCTCACCAGACAGGGCCCTTCGAGGGACTGAAGCTTTCTTT. Based on the CDR3 plus reference TRBV18 and TRBJ1-1, the full variable domain is NAGVMQNPRHLVRRRGQEARLRCSPMKGHSHVYWYRQLPEEGLKFMVYLQKENIIDESGMPKERFSAEFPKEGPSILRIQQVVRGDSAAYFCASSPDRALRGTEAFFGQGTRLTVV.